The 24 T cell receptor beta chains presented below share a single source sample, sequenced in a study of blood T cell repertoires in COVID-19. Sequenced by immunoSEQ multiplex PCR; TCRdb stores in-frame clones only, minus some. The sample carries some 320,000 clones, 65% to 90% recorded once. The sequencing input was peripheral blood. These receptors were taken from a human donor in a cohort sampled during active COVID-19.

The chain recombines TRBV5-1 with TRBJ2-7; 8 bases line up with TRBD1. With 4 bases clipped from V and 6 bases from J, the junction kept 15 bases outside the gene matches. This CDR3 contains 16 residues. The germline CDR1 and CDR2 sequences are SGHRS and YFSETQ. The CDR3 spells CASSPSPGTGRGEQYF. CDR3 bases: TGCGCCAGCAGCCCGTCGCCCGGGACAGGACGGGGCGAGCAGTACTTC.

The chain combines TRBV21-1 with TRBJ2-5; the table assigns TRBD1, which was not confirmed against the DNA. TRBV21-1 is assigned pseudogene status. The CDR3 loop spans 14 amino acids. This CDR3 reads CASSKVWAEETQYF. In nucleotides, the CDR3 is TGTGCCAGCAGCAAAGTATGGGCAGAGGAGACCCAGTACTTC.

The chain employs TRBV18 and TRBJ1-2; 7 positions match TRBD1. The trim removed 3 bases at V and 4 bases at J, leaving 8 bases unmatched. Germline-derived CDR1 and CDR2 are KGHSH and LQKENI. There are 15 residues in the CDR3. CDR3 in amino acids: CASSPTGQGSYGYTF. Here the CDR3 DNA reads TGTGCCAGCTCACCGACAGGGCAGGGGAGCTATGGCTACACCTTC.

Of note for this clone: This CDR3 is also generated by other DNA sequences in the sample. The genes are TRBV25-1 and TRBJ2-7, with 7 bases fitting TRBD1. CDR3 length: 14 residues. Trimming took 2 bases from V and 2 from J; bases not matched to a gene: 3. Germline loops: CDR1 MGHDK, CDR2 SYGVNS. The CDR3 DNA reads TGTGCCAGCAGTGAAGGTCAGGGGGCCTACGAGCAGTACTTC. This gives the protein CASSEGQGAYEQYF.

The gene calls are TRBV24-1 and TRBJ2-2; D ambiguous. V was trimmed by 5 bases and J by 1 base, leaving 7 bases between them. The germline gives CDR1 KGHDR, CDR2 SFDVKD. The CDR3 runs 14 residues. The CDR3 DNA follows: TGTGCCACCAGTGTCTCCTGGAACACCGGGGAGCTGTTTTTT. It specifies CATSVSWNTGELFF.

The V gene is TRBV12-3 or TRBV12-4, the J gene TRBJ1-2, with TRBD1 as a possible D gene (6 bases). The CDR3 covers 13 residues. The V gene lost 1 base and the J gene lost 7 bases, with 10 bases spanning the gap. The CDR3 sequence is CASSLDREFGYTF. DNA of the CDR3: TGTGCCAGCAGTTTAGACAGGGAATTTGGCTACACCTTC.

CDR3 amino acids: CASSPNRGKTYGYTF. In nucleotides, the CDR3 is TGTGCCAGCAGTCCCAACAGGGGTAAAACGTATGGCTACACCTTC. The chain employs TRBV27 and TRBJ1-2; TRBD1 aligns across 7 bases. Trimming removed 5 bases from V and 5 bases from J; junction bases left unmatched: 11. The CDR3 sequence is 15 residues long. The germline CDR1 and CDR2 sequences are MNHEY and SMNVEV (reference sequence).

The CDR3, as DNA: TGCGCCAGCAGCTTTACAGGGGAAGCGGAGGGCTACACCTTC. Amino acids: CASSFTGEAEGYTF. The chain employs TRBV5-1 and TRBJ1-2, with 7 positions matching TRBD1. The length of the CDR3 is 14 residues. J gave up 8 bases and V 2 bases, and 9 bases lay outside the gene matches. Germline CDR1 reads SGHRS; CDR2 reads YFSETQ.

This chain links TRBV5-4 with TRBJ2-2; tentatively, D is TRBD2 (6 bases). The V end was cut by 4 bases, the J end by 5 bases, with 15 bases between. Germline-derived CDR1 and CDR2 are SGHNT and YYREEE (reference sequence). The CDR3 contains 15 residues. CDR3 sequence (DNA): TGTGCCAGCAGCAATACCACTAGCTTAACCGGGGAGCTGTTTTTT. Its protein is CASSNTTSLTGELFF.

This clone occurred a few times. CDR3 coding DNA: TGTGCCATCAGTGAGCGGGGGTTGAACACTGAAGCTTTCTTT. As protein: CAISERGLNTEAFF. The J gene is TRBJ1-1, the V gene TRBV10-3, with D maybe TRBD1 (5 bases). The V end lost 2 bases, the J end lost 0 bases, and 7 bases lay between the germline ends. The CDR3 loop spans 14 amino acids. Germline V CDR1 and CDR2: ENHRY, SYGVKD.

This clone occurred many times. The chain joins TRBV19 to TRBJ1-2, with D perhaps TRBD1 (6 bases). V lost 1 base and J lost 2, with 11 bases in between. Germline V gene lookup returns CDR1 LNHDA and CDR2 SQIVND (reference sequence). There are 15 residues in the CDR3. The CDR3 DNA is TGTGCCAGTAGTATAGGGACAGTGTCAAACTATGGCTACACCTTC. Its protein is CASSIGTVSNYGYTF. The entire variable domain, with the rest obtained from reference TRBV19 and TRBJ1-2, is as follows: DGGITQSPKYLFRKEGQNVTLSCEQNLNHDAMYWYRQDPGQGLRLIYYSQIVNDFQKGDIAEGYSVSREKKESFPLTVTSAQKNPTAFYLCASSIGTVSNYGYTFGSGTRLTVV.

The chain links TRBV24-1 to TRBJ2-7, with a weak D call TRBD1 (5 bases). The CDR3 runs 16 residues. V shed 3 bases and J shed 2 bases, with 16 bases lying between them. The germline V gene encodes CDR1 KGHDR and CDR2 SFDVKD. Written as DNA, the CDR3 is TGTGCCACCAGTGATAAAGGCAGGGAAGGTACCTACGAGCAGTACTTC. Protein: CATSDKGREGTYEQYF.

The table lists this clone with a count of one. The chain has TRBV6-5 and TRBJ2-1, with 9 bases lining up with TRBD1. The length of the CDR3 is 14 residues. V lost 10 bases to trimming and J lost 5 bases; unmatched junction nucleotides: 9. Germline V gene lookup returns CDR1 MNHEY and CDR2 SVGAGI. The CDR3 reads CATAGGTGNNEQFF. The DNA of the CDR3 is TGTGCCACCGCAGGGGGGACAGGGAACAATGAGCAGTTCTTC.

The J gene is TRBJ1-1, the V gene TRBV29-1; possibly TRBD1 for D (5 bases). The germline CDR1 and CDR2 sequences are SQVTM and ANQGSEA. The CDR3 is 12 residues long. The V and J ends lost 7 bases and 7 bases respectively, with 16 bases between them. The CDR3 sequence is CSARRGGIEAFF. CDR3 nucleotide sequence: TGCAGCGCCAGACGTGGGGGGATTGAAGCTTTCTTT.

This chain links TRBV9 with TRBJ2-3, with TRBD2 matching 11 bases. In germline, CDR1 is SGDLS, CDR2 YYNGEE. The V segment lost 3 bases and the J segment 0 bases; nucleotides outside the gene matches: 3. There are 16 residues in the CDR3. DNA for the CDR3: TGTGCCAGCAGCGGATTAGCGGGGGGGAGCACAGATACGCAGTATTTT. It translates to CASSGLAGGSTDTQYF.

This rearrangement joins TRBV2 to TRBJ1-5; no firm D call. Trimming stripped 7 bases from V and 2 bases from J, with 12 bases between. The length of the CDR3 is 14 residues. Germline V gene sequence: CDR1 SNHLY, CDR2 FYNNEI. The CDR3 coding sequence is TGTGCCAGCAAATACCTCGGGGGCAATCAGCCCCAGCATTTT. This encodes CASKYLGGNQPQHF.

The chain is built from TRBV6-5 and TRBJ2-2, with 9 bases identical to TRBD1. Trimming took 4 bases from V and 10 from J; bases not matched to a gene: 4. The germline CDR1 and CDR2 sequences are MNHEY and SVGAGI. This CDR3 has 13 amino acids. CDR3 nucleotides: TGTGCCAGCAGTTGGACAGGGGAGGAGGAGCTGTTTTTT. It specifies CASSWTGEEELFF.

This chain's CDR3 is CASSLGLAGMNTEAFF. The CDR3 region has the DNA TGCGCCAGCAGCTTGGGTCTCGCAGGGATGAACACTGAAGCTTTCTTT. V and J are TRBV5-1 and TRBJ1-1; perhaps TRBD1 as D (5 bases). Trimming cost V 0 bases and J 0 bases, with 12 bases left between them. Germline CDR1 reads SGHRS; CDR2 reads YFSETQ. This CDR3 has 16 amino acids.

Concerning this clone: A much more abundant neighbour one base away suggests this may be a read error. V and J are TRBV5-5 and TRBJ2-1; D ambiguous. The CDR3 has 13 residues. Trimming took 1 base from V and 4 from J, leaving 6 bases between them. Looked up from germline, CDR1 is SGHKS and CDR2 is YYEKEE (reference sequence). In nucleotides, the CDR3 is TGTGCCAGCAGCTTGACAGAATACAATGAGCAGTTCTTC. This gives the protein CASSLTEYNEQFF.

For the CDR3, the DNA is TGTGCCAGTACCGAAACGGCTAACTATGGCTACACCTTC. Translated: CASTETANYGYTF. The genes are TRBV19 and TRBJ1-2; D unresolved. The CDR3 totals 13 residues. CDR1 is LNHDA, CDR2 SQIVND, per germline (reference sequence). V was pared by 7 bases and J by 0 bases, with 9 bases between.

The chain has TRBV2 and TRBJ2-7; D is possibly TRBD1 (5 bases). The CDR3 covers 12 residues. Germline CDR1 reads SNHLY; CDR2 reads FYNNEI. V was shortened by 5 bases and J by 4 bases, with 9 bases between the two germline ends. The CDR3 protein is CASSMTDYEQYF. The DNA for the CDR3 is TGTGCCAGCAGTATGACAGATTACGAGCAGTACTTC.

The DNA of the CDR3 is TGTGCCACTCGACGGAGGAACACTGAAGCTTTCTTT. Translated: CATRRRNTEAFF. This rearrangement joins TRBV6-5 to TRBJ1-1; D remains unclear. The V gene lost 10 bases and the J gene lost 1 base, with 10 bases spanning the gap. Germline V CDR1 and CDR2: MNHEY, SVGAGI. The CDR3 loop spans 12 amino acids.

The rearrangement joins TRBV19 to TRBJ1-5; a weak D match, TRBD1 (5 bases). V was pared by 1 base and J by 3 bases, with 13 bases between. Germline V lookup: CDR1 LNHDA, CDR2 SQIVND (reference sequence). The CDR3 consists of 16 residues. In DNA form, the CDR3 reads TGTGCCAGTAGTATAGGGGGGGAAATCTTCAATCAGCCCCAGCATTTT. It codes for CASSIGGEIFNQPQHF.

The CDR3 region has the DNA TGTGCCAGCAGCTTAAAGCGGGGGATAATTTCGTACGAGCAGTACTTC. Translation gives CASSLKRGIISYEQYF. The V gene is TRBV13, the J gene TRBJ2-7; 8 bases align to TRBD2. V lost 2 bases and J lost 4; bases outside the gene matches: 10. Germline V gene data show CDR1 as PRHDT and CDR2 as FYEKMQ (reference sequence). The CDR3 has 16 residues.